This record looks at one T cell receptor beta chain sequence and its context. Data came from immunoSEQ multiplex PCR; TCRdb stores just in-frame clones and leaves some out. The repertoire holds around 30,000 clones, with 88% as singletons. The V and J ends lost 0 bases and 1 base respectively, with 15 bases between them. Looked up from germline, CDR1 is MNHGY and CDR2 is SAAAGT. The CDR3 covers 17 residues. The source of the sample is a study of blood T cell repertoires in COVID-19. Turning to the study itself: From the United States, Italy and Spain came samples of acute and convalescent COVID-19.

This chain connects TRBV6-8 to TRBJ1-1, with D hard to call. This TCR derives from a human donor with active COVID-19. The donor label of this sample is uncertain. Specimen: peripheral blood. The chain's CDR3 is CASSYSELRAQNTEAFF. Written as DNA, the CDR3 is TGTGCCAGCAGTTACTCGGAATTGCGGGCGCAGAACACTGAAGCTTTCTTT.